This TCR beta chain was captured by sequencing in a study of blood T cell repertoires in COVID-19. Study context: Spain, Italy and the United States supplied samples that represented acute and convalescent COVID-19.

Authors' data handling: Scientists estimated how many nucleated cells there were by amplifying reference gene primers. The assay was immunoSEQ multiplex PCR, and TCRdb's table has in-frame clones only and misses some. D and trimming come from the DNA, and the V and J calls and clone size come from that table. Counted here are under 200,000 clones, about 87% occurring once; the ten biggest clones make up 3% to 4%. The CDR3 has 15 residues. V was cut by 0 bases and J by 5 bases, with 14 bases left in between. Germline V gives CDR1 SGHRS, CDR2 YFSETQ. This chain connects TRBV5-1 to TRBJ2-5; D may be TRBD1 (7 bases). This sequence originates from a man younger than 30 with active or convalescent COVID-19. Sequenced: peripheral blood. In nucleotides, the CDR3 is TGCGCCAGCAGCTTGGGAGGAGGGGGCCGGGAGACCCAGTACTTC. It translates to CASSLGGGGRETQYF.